One sample yielded the 2 T cell receptor beta chains listed below, sequenced in a study of T cells after yellow fever vaccination. Via MiXCR, TCRdb re-called the 5' RACE reads, giving one row per CDR3 protein. The table lists under 80,000 distinct CDR3 sequences, around 7.4% of them singletons. Sequencing used CD8+ T cells sorted from PBMCs, obtained 15 days after the yellow fever booster vaccination. The receptors come from a man aged 25 to 40 who received the YFV17D yellow fever vaccine.

Ten or more counts support this clonotype. This sequence joins TRBV18 and TRBJ2-7; a weak D match, TRBD2 (6 bases). The V gene's germline CDR1 is KGHSH and CDR2 LQKENI. Between the trimmed V and J ends, which lost 9 bases and 2 bases, there was a span of 14 bases. This CDR3 is 13 amino acids long. The CDR3 loop reads CASSWDLPYEQYF. CDR3 in DNA: TGTGCCAGTTCCTGGGACTTGCCCTACGAGCAGTACTTC.

This clonotype was seen repeatedly, ten times or more. This sequence joins TRBV6-2 or TRBV6-3 and TRBJ2-7, with D unresolved. Germline-derived CDR1 and CDR2 are MNHEY and SVGEGT. With 3 bases removed from V and 0 bases from J, the gap between germline ends came to 6 bases. The CDR3 covers 13 residues. The CDR3: CASSYGDSYEQYF. The CDR3 region has the DNA TGTGCCAGCAGTTATGGGGACTCCTACGAGCAGTACTTC.